A single sample gave rise to the 23 T cell receptor beta chains below, sequenced in a study of blood T cell repertoires in COVID-19. Data came from immunoSEQ multiplex PCR; TCRdb stores just in-frame clones and leaves some out. Here the sample spans under 95,000 clones, approximately 88% being singletons. Material for sequencing was peripheral blood. The receptors were sampled from a human donor in a cohort sampled during active COVID-19.

The chain has TRBV2 and TRBJ2-5; TRBD1 might be the D (6 bases). The germline gives CDR1 SNHLY, CDR2 FYNNEI. The CDR3 runs 13 residues. V shed 6 bases and J shed 1 base, with 9 bases lying between them. The CDR3: CASRNRVQETQYF. The CDR3 nucleotides are TGTGCCAGCAGAAACAGGGTCCAAGAGACCCAGTACTTC.

The genes are TRBV11-2 and TRBJ1-3; no definite D call. Trimming pared 1 base from V and 16 bases from J, leaving 14 bases between. In germline, CDR1 is SGHAT, CDR2 FQNNGV. The CDR3 contains 12 residues. CDR3 nucleotide sequence: TGTGCCAGCAGCTTAGCTAGAACCTCAACGTATTTT. Translation: CASSLARTSTYF.

CDR3 DNA: TGTGCCAGCAGTTTGAGGCAGGGGGCTTGGGACACCGGGGAGCTGTTTTTT. Translated, it gives CASSLRQGAWDTGELFF. The V call is TRBV27, the J call TRBJ2-2; TRBD1 matches 8 bases. J gave up 3 bases and V 3 bases, and 9 bases lay outside the gene matches. The CDR3 length is 17 residues. The germline V gene encodes CDR1 MNHEY and CDR2 SMNVEV (reference sequence).

The chain is built from TRBV30 and TRBJ2-3; TRBD2 matches 8 bases. Losses at the gene ends were 5 bases for V and 1 base for J; bases not matched to a gene: 8. Germline CDR1 is GTSNPN and CDR2 is SVGIG (reference sequence). The CDR3 runs to 15 residues. CDR3 sequence (DNA): TGTGCCTGGGAAGAAGCGGGAGAAGGCACAGATACGCAGTATTTT. Translation: CAWEEAGEGTDTQYF.

The chain joins TRBV5-1 to TRBJ2-5; TRBD2 matches 9 bases. CDR1 and CDR2 (germline): SGHRS, YFSETQ. CDR3 length: 15 residues. Trimming cost V 6 bases and J 9 bases; bases outside gene matches: 15. The CDR3 spells CASNENTSGGSAQYF. CDR3 sequence (DNA): TGCGCCAGCAACGAAAATACAAGCGGGGGGTCGGCCCAGTACTTC.

The chain combines TRBV5-1 with TRBJ1-2; 11 bases map to TRBD1. V gave up 5 bases and J gave up 2 bases; unmatched junction bases: 2. The CDR3 is 14 amino acids. The germline CDR1 and CDR2 sequences are SGHRS and YFSETQ. CDR3 amino acids: CASSRDRGNYGYTF. The DNA of the CDR3 is TGCGCCAGCAGTCGGGACAGGGGGAACTATGGCTACACCTTC.

This rearrangement joins TRBV5-5 to TRBJ2-1; 10 nucleotides agree with TRBD2. The germline CDR1 and CDR2 sequences are SGHKS and YYEKEE (reference sequence). The J segment lost 4 bases and the V segment lost 3 bases, leaving 7 bases of the junction unmatched. The CDR3 has 16 residues. CDR3: CASSWGTSVEYNEQFF. CDR3 nucleotide sequence: TGTGCCAGCAGCTGGGGGACTAGCGTCGAATACAATGAGCAGTTCTTC.

This clone was counted a single time. The rearrangement links TRBV27 to TRBJ2-7, with D perhaps matching TRBD1 (5 bases). The germline V gene encodes CDR1 MNHEY and CDR2 SMNVEV (reference sequence). The CDR3 extends over 17 amino acids. With 2 bases removed from V and 8 bases from J, the gap between germline ends came to 25 bases. In nucleotides, the CDR3 is TGTGCCAGCAGTTTACTGGGCACGACAACTCTAGTGGACAAGCAGTACTTC. As protein: CASSLLGTTTLVDKQYF.

The V gene is TRBV4-1, the J gene TRBJ2-7; D is uncertain. Germline V gives CDR1 MGHRA, CDR2 YSYEKL. The V end lost 3 bases, the J end lost 4 bases, and 13 bases lay between the germline ends. CDR3 size: 14 residues. DNA for the CDR3: TGCGCCAGCAGCCATGTTCAACGAGATTACGAGCAGTACTTC. It yields the protein CASSHVQRDYEQYF.

V gene TRBV15 combines with J gene TRBJ1-1; D remains unclear. With 3 bases removed from V and 1 base from J, the gap between germline ends came to 12 bases. This CDR3 comprises 15 residues. Germline V gene sequence: CDR1 LNHNV, CDR2 YYDKDF (reference sequence). The CDR3: CATSSYPRGNTEAFF. The DNA of the CDR3 is TGTGCCACCAGCAGCTACCCCCGGGGGAACACTGAAGCTTTCTTT.

This chain connects TRBV2 to TRBJ2-3; D uncertain. Germline assignment: CDR1 SNHLY and CDR2 FYNNEI. V lost 6 bases and J lost 2, with 6 bases in between. This CDR3 contains 12 residues. CDR3 nucleotides: TGTGCCAGCAGACTGTACACAGATACGCAGTATTTT. It is translated as CASRLYTDTQYF.

The V and J genes are TRBV6-6 and TRBJ1-1; D might be TRBD1 (6 bases). The V gene's germline CDR1 is MNHNY and CDR2 SVGAGI (reference sequence). V lost 8 bases and J 1 base, leaving 11 bases between the germline ends. The CDR3 has 13 residues. As DNA, the CDR3 is TGTGCCAGCGGGGGGGCAACGAACACTGAAGCTTTCTTT. Protein: CASGGATNTEAFF.

The chain recombines TRBV5-6 with TRBJ2-7; no reliable D call. Deletions cut 5 bases from V and 4 bases from J, with 13 bases between. The CDR3 runs 13 residues. Per the germline V gene, CDR1 is SGHDT and CDR2 is YYEEEE. The CDR3 bases are TGTGCCAGCAGGCTCGGTAGCTTGTACGAGCAGTACTTC. It codes for CASRLGSLYEQYF.

The rearrangement links TRBV6-1 to TRBJ2-5; D possibly corresponds to TRBD2 (5 bases). The V gene's germline CDR1 is MNHNS and CDR2 SASEGT. The CDR3 covers 16 residues. V lost 2 bases and J lost 4, with 17 bases in between. This CDR3 is CASSEQDRGPVETQYF. For the CDR3, the DNA is TGTGCCAGCAGTGAACAGGATCGAGGGCCAGTAGAGACCCAGTACTTC.

The genes are TRBV30 and TRBJ1-2; D gene uncertain. This CDR3 has 13 amino acids. Germline lookup yields CDR1 GTSNPN and CDR2 SVGIG (reference sequence). Trimming cost V 5 bases and J 6 bases, with 16 bases left between them. The chain's CDR3 is CAWVGGNGDGYTF. In DNA, the CDR3 is TGTGCCTGGGTTGGAGGGAACGGGGATGGCTACACCTTC.

The chain links TRBV6-1 to TRBJ2-1; TRBD2 matches 9 bases. In germline, CDR1 is MNHNS, CDR2 SASEGT. The V segment lost 4 bases and the J segment 0 bases; nucleotides outside the gene matches: 4. The CDR3 runs to 16 residues. CDR3 DNA: TGTGCCAGCAGTGGGGCGCGGGGGGGCTCCTACAATGAGCAGTTCTTC. It specifies CASSGARGGSYNEQFF.

This rearrangement joins TRBV5-4 to TRBJ1-1, with D maybe TRBD1 (5 bases). The length of the CDR3 is 12 residues. CDR1 SGHNT and CDR2 YYREEE come from the germline V gene (reference sequence). The V end was cut by 4 bases, the J end by 7 bases, with 11 bases between. The CDR3: CASSTDSSEAFF. The CDR3 coding sequence is TGTGCCAGCAGCACCGACAGTAGTGAAGCTTTCTTT. The entire variable domain, with the rest obtained from reference TRBV5-4 and TRBJ1-1, is as follows: ETGVTQSPTHLIKTRGQQVTLRCSSQSGHNTVSWYQQALGQGPQFIFQYYREEENGRGNFPPRFSGLQFPNYSSELNVNALELDDSALYLCASSTDSSEAFFGQGTRLTVV.

The chain couples TRBV10-3 to TRBJ2-7; TRBD1 matches at 10 bases. The V segment lost 5 bases and the J segment 1 base; nucleotides outside the gene matches: 5. The CDR3 is 15 residues long. Germline assignment: CDR1 ENHRY and CDR2 SYGVKD. CDR3: CAISSGGQGSYEQYF. The CDR3 bases are TGTGCCATCAGTTCTGGGGGACAGGGGTCCTACGAGCAGTACTTC.

V gene TRBV7-6 combines with J gene TRBJ2-1; the match to TRBD2 covers 8 bases. With V trimmed by 8 bases and J by 5 bases, 11 bases remained unmatched. The CDR3 consists of 15 residues. From germline, CDR1 is SGHVS and CDR2 FNYEAQ. CDR3 sequence: CASAEPGSGDNEQFF. As DNA, the CDR3 is TGTGCCAGCGCCGAGCCCGGTAGCGGGGACAATGAGCAGTTCTTC.

V is TRBV25-1 and J is TRBJ2-1; TRBD2 might be the D (6 bases). The CDR3 consists of 16 residues. Trimming shortened V by 6 bases and J by 8 bases, and 23 bases separated the two germline ends. From germline, CDR1 is MGHDK and CDR2 SYGVNS. DNA of the CDR3: TGTGCCAGCAGACAAACCCTGGCGGGATTGTCTGATGAGCAGTTCTTC. Protein sequence: CASRQTLAGLSDEQFF.

This chain uses TRBV23-1 with TRBJ1-4; perhaps TRBD1 as D (6 bases). TRBV23-1 is an ORF, with its function uncertain. The CDR3 sequence is 17 residues long. V lost 3 bases and J lost 5, with 19 bases in between. For the CDR3, the DNA is TGCGCCAGCAGTCAGGCCGGGACACAAAACGGGAATGAAAAACTGTTTTTT. It codes for CASSQAGTQNGNEKLFF.

This sequence joins TRBV3-1 (or the pseudogene TRBV3-2) and TRBJ2-7, with D tentatively TRBD2 (5 bases). The CDR3 runs to 15 residues. From germline, CDR1 is LGHDT and CDR2 YNNKEL (reference sequence). Trimming removed 1 base from V and 8 bases from J, with 18 bases in between. The CDR3 sequence: CASSQGVLGVAKQYF. The CDR3 bases are TGTGCCAGCAGCCAAGGGGTCCTCGGGGTGGCGAAGCAGTACTTC.

This clone was observed once. This chain links TRBV3-1 (or the pseudogene TRBV3-2) with TRBJ1-3; D is uncertain. The CDR3 covers 15 residues. The germline CDR1 and CDR2 sequences are LGHDT and YNNKEL (reference sequence). Between the trimmed V and J ends, which lost 1 base and 2 bases, there was a span of 9 bases. The CDR3 nucleotides are TGTGCCAGCAGCCAAGTCTTAGATCCTGGAAACACCATATATTTT. It specifies CASSQVLDPGNTIYF.